The 5 T cell receptor beta chains below come from one sample, sequenced in a study of blood T cell repertoires in COVID-19. Method: immunoSEQ multiplex PCR; TCRdb's copy keeps in-frame clones and lacks some. This sample yields roughly 260,000 clones, of which about 91% are seen a single time; 0.95% to 1.5% belongs to the top ten. Sample: PBMCs or T cells enriched from blood (not recorded which). Receptors originate from a human donor in a cohort exposed to, infected with or recovered from COVID-19 (not recorded which). The donor label of this sample is uncertain.

This chain links TRBV13 with TRBJ2-1; D is possibly TRBD2 (5 bases). CDR3 length: 15 residues. The ends were cut back, 5 bases at V and 4 bases at J, with 15 bases in the middle. From germline, CDR1 is PRHDT and CDR2 FYEKMQ (reference sequence). In nucleotides, the CDR3 is TGTGCCAGCAGCCCGATAGCTGAGGGATACAATGAGCAGTTCTTC. Amino acids: CASSPIAEGYNEQFF.

The J gene is TRBJ1-6, the V gene TRBV5-1, with 11 bases identical to TRBD1. The CDR3 is made up of 14 amino acids. The V gene end was trimmed by 5 bases and the J gene end by 11 bases; junction bases not matched to a gene: 6. Germline V gives CDR1 SGHRS, CDR2 YFSETQ. CDR3 coding DNA: TGCGCCAGCAGACAGGACAGGGGGCATGCACCCCTCCACTTT. This sequence encodes CASRQDRGHAPLHF.

This clone showed up just once. The gene calls are TRBV4-1 and TRBJ1-4; TRBD1 agrees at 8 bases. V lost 5 bases, J lost 8 bases, and 4 bases stayed unmatched. CDR1 and CDR2 from the germline V gene are MGHRA and YSYEKL. The CDR3 has 13 amino acids. The CDR3, as DNA: TGCGCCAGCAGCTCGACAGGGGTAGAAAAACTGTTTTTT. It is translated as CASSSTGVEKLFF.

The rearrangement links TRBV5-1 to TRBJ2-5, with D unclear. The CDR3 is made up of 14 amino acids. Trimming stripped 0 bases from V and 1 base from J, with 7 bases between. Looked up from germline, CDR1 is SGHRS and CDR2 is YFSETQ. CDR3 sequence (DNA): TGCGCCAGCAGCTTGGGGGCAGCCCAAGAGACCCAGTACTTC. Translation: CASSLGAAQETQYF.

In its sample, this clone was seen a few times. The V gene is TRBV4-3, the J gene TRBJ2-7, with D uncertain. The CDR3 is made up of 13 amino acids. The germline V gene has CDR1 LGHNA and CDR2 YSLEER. Trimming took off 4 bases at V and 6 bases at J, with 13 bases between the two ends. The CDR3 DNA reads as TGCGCCAGCAGCCGCCTGGGCTTAGGCGAGCAGTACTTC. Translating it yields CASSRLGLGEQYF.